Presented here are 27 T cell receptor beta chains from one specimen sequenced in a study of blood T cell repertoires in COVID-19. Profiling relied on immunoSEQ multiplex PCR, and the TCRdb table lists in-frame clones only, not all of them. The sample holds about 350,000 clones, around nine tenths seen once. The sequenced sample consisted of peripheral blood. The receptors here all came from a woman between 55 and 75 years old with COVID-19, enrolled during active disease.

V gene TRBV19 combines with J gene TRBJ1-2, with TRBD1 as a possible D gene (6 bases). The germline V and J ends were trimmed by 7 bases and 7 bases, with 13 bases remaining between them. Germline values: CDR1 LNHDA, CDR2 SQIVND (reference sequence). The CDR3 is 12 amino acids. The CDR3 nucleotides read TGTGCCAGTAACGAGCTAGGGGGTGGCTACACCTTC. Residues: CASNELGGGYTF.

This clone occurred once. A single base separates this from a much larger clone, so it may be a read error. V gene TRBV7-9 combines with J gene TRBJ1-2, with 8 bases lining up with TRBD1. The junction had 12 bases not matched to a gene; V was cut back by 4 bases and J by 8 bases. The CDR3 runs to 15 residues. Germline assignment: CDR1 SEHNR and CDR2 FQNEAQ (reference sequence). The CDR3 loop reads CASSSNPDRERGYTF. CDR3 in DNA: TGTGCCAGCAGCTCGAACCCGGACAGGGAAAGGGGCTACACCTTC.

V usage is TRBV3-1 (or the pseudogene TRBV3-2) and J usage is TRBJ1-4; 9 nucleotides match TRBD1. From germline, CDR1 is LGHDT and CDR2 YNNKEL (reference sequence). The CDR3 extends over 14 amino acids. Losses at the gene ends were 4 bases for V and 8 bases for J; bases not matched to a gene: 5. CDR3 amino acids: CASSRDRVREKLFF. CDR3 nucleotides: TGTGCCAGCAGCCGGGACAGGGTGAGAGAAAAACTGTTTTTT.

The chain employs TRBV7-9 and TRBJ1-2; D remains ambiguous. The CDR3 consists of 19 residues. Trimming removed 3 bases from V and 0 bases from J, with 23 bases in between. Germline loops: CDR1 SEHNR, CDR2 FQNEAQ (reference sequence). DNA for the CDR3: TGTGCCAGCAGCTTGATCCCCACCCCGGGAGGAGATCCTAACTATGGCTACACCTTC. This codes for CASSLIPTPGGDPNYGYTF.

The J gene is TRBJ2-3, the V gene TRBV7-2; D possibly corresponds to TRBD1 (7 bases). CDR3 length equals 14 residues. The germline V gene has CDR1 SGHTA and CDR2 FQGNSA. V lost 5 bases and J lost 2, with 11 bases in between. In DNA, the CDR3 is TGTGCCAGCAGCCCCAGGGGGGACACAGATACGCAGTATTTT. It is translated as CASSPRGDTDTQYF.

J is TRBJ2-1 and V is TRBV29-1; TRBD2 might be the D (5 bases). The germline gives CDR1 SQVTM, CDR2 ANQGSEA. V lost 7 bases to trimming and J lost 7 bases, with 20 bases between them. The CDR3 is 14 amino acids. The DNA for the CDR3 is TGCAGCGCCCTCCTAGGTGACCGGGGAAATGAGCAGTTCTTC. It encodes CSALLGDRGNEQFF.

The chain combines TRBV7-8 with TRBJ1-1; D call uncertain. The germline V and J ends were trimmed by 8 bases and 1 base, with 17 bases remaining between them. Germline values: CDR1 SGHVS, CDR2 FQNEAQ. The CDR3 length is 15 residues. CDR3 DNA sequence: TGTGCCAGCCGACCCGGAGCGGGAACGAACACTGAAGCTTTCTTT. Its translation: CASRPGAGTNTEAFF. The full variable domain, its missing parts supplied by reference TRBV7-8 and TRBJ1-1, is GAGVSQSPRYKVAKRGQDVALRCDPISGHVSLFWYQQALGQGPEFLTYFQNEAQLDKSGLPSDRFFAERPEGSVSTLKIQRTQQEDSAVYLCASRPGAGTNTEAFFGQGTRLTVV.

This chain connects TRBV6-4 to TRBJ2-3, with 8 bases that match TRBD1. Unmatched junction bases numbered 9, after V lost 6 bases and J lost 4 bases. In germline, CDR1 is MRHNA, CDR2 SNTAGT. This CDR3 has 15 amino acids. The CDR3 loop is CASSPGTGYSDTQYF. The CDR3 DNA reads as TGTGCCAGCAGCCCCGGGACAGGATATTCAGATACGCAGTATTTT.

This clone has just a few counts. This chain uses TRBV13 with TRBJ1-1; 9 positions match TRBD1. The CDR3 spans 18 residues. Looked up from germline, CDR1 is PRHDT and CDR2 is FYEKMQ (reference sequence). The V gene end was trimmed by 7 bases and the J gene end by 0 bases; junction bases not matched to a gene: 15. CDR3 sequence (DNA): TGTGCCAGCACCAAAGCACCGGGACAGGGCCTCATGAACACTGAAGCTTTCTTT. Translating it yields CASTKAPGQGLMNTEAFF.

The chain joins TRBV29-1 to TRBJ1-1; D possibly corresponds to TRBD1 (5 bases). The CDR3 sequence is 11 residues long. Per the germline V gene, CDR1 is SQVTM and CDR2 is ANQGSEA. The germline V and J ends were trimmed by 6 bases and 5 bases, with 10 bases remaining between them. DNA of the CDR3: TGCAGCGTCGTTCGGGGGACTGAAGCTTTCTTT. It encodes CSVVRGTEAFF.

The CDR3 coding sequence is TGCGCCAGCAGCTTGGGGGGGAGCGGGGCGACCTACGAGCAGTACTTC. The encoded protein is CASSLGGSGATYEQYF. J is TRBJ2-7 and V is TRBV5-1; TRBD2 agrees at 7 bases. CDR3 size: 16 residues. Losses at the gene ends were 0 bases for V and 2 bases for J; bases not matched to a gene: 8. Germline V CDR1 and CDR2: SGHRS, YFSETQ.

V and J are TRBV6-6 and TRBJ2-1; D gene unclear. The CDR3 is 13 amino acids. With 6 bases removed from V and 7 bases from J, the gap between germline ends came to 13 bases. The germline V gene encodes CDR1 MNHNY and CDR2 SVGAGI (reference sequence). Written as DNA, the CDR3 is TGTGCCAGCAGAGTAGGCGGTTTGAATGAGCAGTTCTTC. Protein: CASRVGGLNEQFF.

The chain links TRBV2 to TRBJ1-2; D unclear. Germline V lookup: CDR1 SNHLY, CDR2 FYNNEI. V lost 4 bases, J lost 7 bases, and 13 bases lay in between. The CDR3 is made up of 13 amino acids. The CDR3 DNA is TGTGCCAGCAGTGCATCGGAGGAACTTGGCTACACCTTC. Its translation is CASSASEELGYTF. The whole variable domain, remainder taken from reference TRBV2 and TRBJ1-2, is EPEVTQTPSHQVTQMGQEVILRCVPISNHLYFYWYRQILGQKVEFLVSFYNNEISEKSEIFDDQFSVERPDGSNFTLKIRSTKLEDSAMYFCASSASEELGYTFGSGTRLTVV.

The gene calls are TRBV3-1 (or the pseudogene TRBV3-2) and TRBJ2-5; TRBD2 might be the D (6 bases). This CDR3 contains 14 residues. Germline V gene data show CDR1 as LGHDT and CDR2 as YNNKEL (reference sequence). Trimming pared 0 bases from V and 6 bases from J, leaving 11 bases between. The CDR3 DNA follows: TGTGCCAGCAGCCAAGATAACCTAGCGAAGACCCAGTACTTC. It encodes CASSQDNLAKTQYF.

This clone was detected once. The chain has TRBV9 and TRBJ1-2; maybe TRBD1 (5 bases). The V gene lost 0 bases and the J gene lost 8 bases, with 17 bases spanning the gap. Germline CDR1 reads SGDLS; CDR2 reads YYNGEE. The CDR3 covers 15 residues. The CDR3 reads CASSVDGGIYGGYTF. CDR3 DNA sequence: TGTGCCAGCAGCGTAGACGGGGGGATCTATGGAGGCTACACCTTC.

The chain joins TRBV5-6 to TRBJ2-3; 12 positions agree with TRBD2. The V and J ends lost 3 bases and 6 bases, in that order; junction bases with no gene match: 5. The germline CDR1 and CDR2 sequences are SGHDT and YYEEEE. The CDR3 contains 15 residues. This CDR3 reads CASSYLAGGPDTQYF. The DNA for the CDR3 is TGTGCCAGCAGCTATCTAGCGGGGGGGCCGGATACGCAGTATTTT. Full variable domain (rest looked up from reference TRBV5-6 and TRBJ2-3): DAGVTQSPTHLIKTRGQQVTLRCSPKSGHDTVSWYQQALGQGPQFIFQYYEEEERQRGNFPDRFSGHQFPNYSSELNVNALLLGDSALYLCASSYLAGGPDTQYFGPGTRLTVL.

The J gene is TRBJ2-3, the V gene TRBV28; weak D call: TRBD2 (6 bases). Trimming pared 7 bases from V and 6 bases from J, leaving 29 bases between. Germline values: CDR1 MDHEN, CDR2 SYDVKM. This CDR3 is built from 18 residues. The CDR3 sequence is CASTPLPPRGGAWDTQYF. DNA for the CDR3: TGTGCCAGCACCCCGTTACCTCCTCGCGGCGGGGCCTGGGATACGCAGTATTTT.

The chain combines TRBV4-3 with TRBJ2-3, with TRBD2 matching 8 bases. The germline gives CDR1 LGHNA, CDR2 YSLEER. The CDR3 runs 17 residues. V shed 4 bases and J 1 base; nucleotides not matched to a gene: 10. In DNA form, the CDR3 reads TGCGCCAGCAGCCTAGCCCTTAGCGGGGTTGGCACAGATACGCAGTATTTT. Protein sequence: CASSLALSGVGTDTQYF.

V is TRBV6-5 and J is TRBJ2-1, with 8 bases aligning to TRBD2. The germline gives CDR1 MNHEY, CDR2 SVGAGI. This CDR3 region has 15 residues. V trimming: 10 bases; J trimming: 4 bases; junction bases outside the gene matches: 12. CDR3 sequence reads: CATTRAGATYNEQFF. The CDR3 bases are TGTGCCACTACGAGAGCGGGGGCCACGTACAATGAGCAGTTCTTC.

In nucleotides, the CDR3 is TGCGCCAGCACGGAACAGGGAGCGGAGAACACTGAAGCTTTCTTT. This encodes CASTEQGAENTEAFF. This chain connects TRBV5-1 to TRBJ1-1, with D perhaps matching TRBD1 (6 bases). Trimming cost V 6 bases and J 1 base, with 16 bases left between them. This CDR3 comprises 15 residues. Germline V gene data show CDR1 as SGHRS and CDR2 as YFSETQ.

The V and J genes are TRBV2 and TRBJ2-2; 12 nucleotides agree with TRBD2. The CDR3 is 17 residues long. V lost 3 bases to trimming and J lost 0 bases; unmatched junction nucleotides: 2. Germline-derived CDR1 and CDR2 are SNHLY and FYNNEI. CDR3 amino acids: CASSELAGGTNTGELFF. The CDR3 nucleotides read TGTGCCAGCAGTGAGCTAGCGGGGGGGACGAACACCGGGGAGCTGTTTTTT.

The chain uses TRBV12-5 and TRBJ1-4; D is possibly TRBD1 (5 bases). CDR3 size: 15 residues. V shed 6 bases and J shed 5 bases, with 16 bases lying between them. Looked up from germline, CDR1 is LGHNT and CDR2 is FRNRAP. The CDR3 reads CASGSAGTANEKLFF. CDR3 coding DNA: TGTGCTAGTGGCTCCGCCGGGACTGCGAATGAAAAACTGTTTTTT. The full variable domain, its missing parts supplied by reference TRBV12-5 and TRBJ1-4, is DARVTQTPRHKVTEMGQEVTMRCQPILGHNTVFWYRQTMMQGLELLAYFRNRAPLDDSGMPKDRFSAEMPDATLATLKIQPSEPRDSAVYFCASGSAGTANEKLFFGSGTQLSVL.

The rearrangement joins TRBV6-5 to TRBJ1-2, with D tentatively TRBD1 (5 bases). Deletions cut 0 bases from V and 4 bases from J, with 9 bases between. CDR3 length: 14 amino acids. CDR1 and CDR2 (germline): MNHEY, SVGAGI. The CDR3 sequence is CASSYSIGGYGYTF. DNA for the CDR3: TGTGCCAGCAGTTACTCGATCGGGGGCTATGGCTACACCTTC.

The gene calls are TRBV29-1 and TRBJ2-3; the D is unclear. Germline CDR1 is SQVTM and CDR2 is ANQGSEA. Deletions cut 6 bases from V and 3 bases from J, with 10 bases between. This CDR3 contains 12 residues. The CDR3 region is CSVRVRTDTQYF. DNA of the CDR3: TGCAGCGTCCGCGTTAGAACAGATACGCAGTATTTT.

The chain recombines TRBV6-2 or TRBV6-3 with TRBJ1-2, with 7 positions matching TRBD1. The CDR3 has 14 residues. Germline CDR1 MNHEY, CDR2 SVGEGT. V shed 4 bases, J shed 2 bases, and the junction held 4 bases outside the gene matches. The CDR3: CASSSTGVNYGYTF. The CDR3 region has the DNA TGTGCCAGCAGTTCAACAGGGGTGAACTATGGCTACACCTTC.

This clone has just a few counts. As DNA, the CDR3 is TGTGCCACCAGTGATCCGAGTGGCTACACCTTC. Translated, it gives CATSDPSGYTF. V usage is TRBV24-1 and J usage is TRBJ1-2; no clear D gene. Trimming stripped 3 bases from V and 7 bases from J, with 5 bases between. CDR3 size: 11 residues. Germline V lookup: CDR1 KGHDR, CDR2 SFDVKD.

The chain couples TRBV6-4 to TRBJ1-2, with D perhaps TRBD1 (6 bases). CDR1 and CDR2 (germline): MRHNA, SNTAGT. This CDR3 contains 13 residues. V lost 8 bases to trimming and J lost 8 bases, with 18 bases between them. Written as DNA, the CDR3 is TGTGCCAGCGGACCTATGACAGGCAGAGGCTACACCTTC. Residues: CASGPMTGRGYTF.